This T cell receptor beta chain was obtained from a study of T cell repertoires in cytomegalovirus infection. Study details: HLA-B-restricted CMV epitopes that are well studied, plus recently identified HLA-C-restricted ones, were used by the study. Indications of both CMV infection and matching HLA type were provided by public TCR beta signatures.

Findings of the study overall: Summed frequency of public TCR beta families distinguished CMV carriers with the relevant HLA. It was HLA-C-restricted CMV-specific TCR beta clonotypes that dominated the response ex vivo.

Remarks on this clonotype: Its cognate antigen is unknown.

The CDR3 spans 18 residues. Germline lookup yields CDR1 SNHLY and CDR2 FYNNEI. V dropped 0 bases and J dropped 8; count of bases not matched to a gene: 12. Using its own MiXCR run on the reads, TCRdb lists one record per CDR3 protein. The table includes about 920,000 distinct CDR3 sequences, roughly 30% detected once. The chain recombines TRBV2 with TRBJ2-1; TRBD2 aligns across 11 bases. The sample was cultured CD8+ T cells from PBMCs, taken from culture after CMV antigen stimulation. The receptor was isolated from a human donor in good health (CMV status not recorded). Some clones in this sample may be carry-over from other donors' samples. The CDR3 DNA sequence: TGTGCCAGCAGTGAAGCGCCCCTAGCGGGGGGTTTAGTGGATGAGCAGTTCTTC. Translated: CASSEAPLAGGLVDEQFF.